This TCR beta chain originates from a study of cytomegalovirus exposure and HLA in healthy donors (dated by TCRdb to the late 2010s). In the study overall: An earlier analysis of several hundred of the donors reported roughly 300 Gb of sequence data and around 120 million unique TCR beta sequences from around 200 million T cells. An early release that covered about 600 HLA-typed donors contained 250 to 350 gigabases of sequencing data and tens of millions of unique TCR sequences. Of the 350 to 450 genotyped donors, approximately 82% fell in the genetic ancestry cluster associated with self-reported Caucasian donors. The aim of the study was to test whether cataloging public T cell receptors could identify signatures of past pathogen exposure. Using immunosequencing, the study profiled T cell repertoires from 640 or so subjects and related those repertoires to cytomegalovirus serostatus. In addition to the first cohort of approximately 650 subjects, a separate validation cohort of around 110 different subjects was used. To predict cytomegalovirus infection status, the study combined high-throughput TCR immunosequencing, statistical association of individual TCRs with disease status, and machine learning. A later analysis re-analyzed previously published TCR beta repertoires from approximately 700 donors and added high-resolution HLA genotyping to study TCR occurrence patterns. Rather than using new phenotypic data, the later analysis identified candidate immune exposures from TCR beta sequences and from how often those sequences occurred across donors. An earlier analysis of a few hundred of the donors applied high-throughput TCR beta sequencing to assess whether each TCR beta V gene segment acted as functional or pseudogenic. Donor age, sex, ethnicity and CMV serostatus were compiled alongside the repertoire data. In a later genetic analysis, genome-wide SNP genotypes for about three fifths of the 666 donors were used, and that subset was treated as a discovery cohort. Every repertoire in the discovery cohort had been generated on one and the same sequencing platform. Both class I and class II loci were covered by HLA typing, at four-digit resolution. Typing coverage varied by locus: 629-630 donors for A, B, C, DRB1 and DQB1; more than 500 for DQA1; 606 for DPA1; approximately 450 for DPB1. Several DR-DQ haplotypes were handled as single units for association and clustering because linkage in the cohort was strong. Among some 400 genotyped donors of the cohort, an average of approximately 200,000 unique TCR beta nucleotide sequences was sequenced per donor, of which about 19% were non-productive.

Library creation used the immunoSEQ multiplex PCR assay. A mixture of 60 forward primers for TCR Vbeta segments and 13 reverse primers for TCR Jbeta segments was used in the multiplex PCR. Amplification of the CDR3 region of rearranged TCR beta genes was performed with a multiplex PCR assay on genomic DNA. On the Illumina HiSeq System, the amplified TCR beta libraries were sequenced as 87-base-pair reads. The study's processing was this. A later analysis counted tens of millions of unique TCR beta chains across the 550 to 800 repertoires, and 9.5 million to 11 million of these chains were shared by at least two donors. To remove PCR and sequencing errors, raw reads were error-corrected and collapsed into unique sequences using a nearest-neighbor algorithm that merged closely related sequences. V, D and J gene segments were assigned by aligning CDR3 sequences to IMGT reference sequences. For a sequence to be retained, a match of at least six nucleotides was required to both a V gene segment and a J gene segment. A rearrangement counted as productive if the CDR3 had no stop codons and remained in frame with V and J, and every other rearrangement counted as non-productive. Following IMGT convention, CDR3 was defined as the stretch from the second conserved V-encoded cysteine to the conserved J-encoded phenylalanine. In an earlier analysis of some 550 of the donors, sequences lacking an unambiguous match to a single V gene segment were excluded. An earlier analysis of almost 600 of the donors classified V segments as functional when productive rearrangements were above 56.7% and as segregating when the standard deviation between donors was above 5%. A statistical classification framework was developed to diagnose cytomegalovirus status using the catalog of TCR beta chain sequences. In a later analysis, TCR nucleotide sequences were compared against IMGT/GENE-DB human TR gene sequences so that V and J genes could be assigned. The TCRdist pipeline was used in a later analysis to assign CDR3 sequences and most-parsimonious VDJ recombination scenarios. In a later analysis, each TCR beta chain was defined by its CDR3 amino acid sequence together with its V-gene family, and reads without a unique V-gene family were excluded. As a way to deal with suspected cross-contamination and a sequencing artifact, a later analysis dropped over 550 nucleotide sequences that were highly shared and had low generation probability. In a later analysis, a clonal expansion index for each public chain was calculated from normalized within-repertoire ranks of inferred template counts. A later analysis computed generation probabilities with a VDJ recombination model fitted to out-of-frame rearrangements, and checked the results against IGoR. In a later analysis, TCR-TCR, TCR-HLA and TCR-CMV co-occurrence was scored with hypergeometric tests, and a repertoire-size bias correction was applied to TCR pairs. False discovery rates were estimated in a later analysis by permuting HLA or CMV assignments 20 times. A later analysis grouped co-occurring TCRs with DBSCAN, adding TCRdist sequence similarity when clustering within HLA-allele-positive subsets. Repertoires with fewer than 30,000 or more than 120,000 public chains were left out of co-occurrence clustering, as were about 5 repertoires with anomalous nucleotide sharing. The table was pulled from immuneACCESS by TCRdb, which kept in-frame rearrangements only. Such tables lose some clones; where checked, under half of the loss comes from unresolved V genes, and the rest has no known cause. The DNA was the basis for D and trimming; V, J and clone size are from that table. Within this sample are about 94,000 clones, with more than 65% of them counted one time only. The ten biggest clones cover 9% to 12% of the sample.

In total, 500 to 700 healthy bone marrow donors made up the cohort. All cohort members were sampled while nominally healthy, although unrecorded immune exposures were likely present. CMV serostatus was positive for 250 to 300 and negative for about 55% of the roughly 670 cohort members, and was not recorded for this donor. A peripheral blood sample was provided by each donor, and peripheral blood mononuclear cells were used for TCR beta sequencing. Genomic DNA extraction from the blood cell samples was performed with the Qiagen DNeasy Blood Extraction Kit. Summary of the overall study and its limitations: Because some donors lacked HLA typing at each locus, the association tests relied only on the typed subset. Because counts were too low, some 17 rarely observed V segments, including chromosome 9 orphons, were left out of the earlier analysis of 587 of the donors. Some IMGT-functional V segments, including TRBV6-2 and TRBV6-3, could not be told apart with the 87-base-pair reads, so those segments were excluded. The study listed 150 to 200 TCR beta chains as associated with cytomegalovirus. In an earlier analysis of 587 of the donors, most TCR beta V segments were observed in productive rearrangements about 87% or about 30% of the time, broadly matching IMGT annotations. Most CMV-associated TCR beta chains appeared to be HLA-restricted in a later analysis, and the HLA associations seemed to be driven largely by CMV exposure. Strong co-occurrence of HLA alleles, especially DR and DQ, made assigning TCR associations to individual alleles difficult. In vitro tests confirmed that a few of the cytomegalovirus-associated TCR beta chains recognize cytomegalovirus antigens. An association between a missense DCLRE1C variant and V-gene and J-gene trimming of TCR beta chains was found in a later genetic analysis and replicated in an independent cohort. According to a later analysis, parvovirus B19, influenza, CMV and Epstein-Barr virus appeared linked to several top co-occurrence clusters. Most TCR sequences were observed very rarely across donors, whereas some public TCRs were present in many individuals. In a later analysis, HLA-associated TCR beta chains showed more clonal expansion and lower generation probabilities than non-associated chains that were equally common. In a later genetic analysis, fewer N-insertions in productive TCRs were reported among donors in an Asian-associated ancestry cluster than the roughly 640-donor mean. The presence/absence analyses assumed that sequencing depth was roughly uniform across donors, and that assumption may not be true. According to a later analysis, TCR association rates differed among HLA loci, with DRB1 alleles showing the most associated TCRs and HLA-C alleles showing the fewest. The only immune exposure information available for the cohort was CMV serostatus. Specific HLA alleles were associated with roughly 16,000 TCR beta sequences at a false discovery rate of 0.05 in a later analysis. This cohort had only TCR beta chains sequenced, and the lack of alpha or paired-chain data limited which features could be detected. A further reported finding was that TCR beta sequences accurately predicted the HLA-A and HLA-B alleles for most subjects in the first cohort. In both the original and validation cohorts, the classifier was reported to diagnose cytomegalovirus status with high specificity and sensitivity. A group of highly shared sequence variants was considered likely to be a technical artifact of the sequencing pipeline. According to the authors, the approach could potentially be generalized to other disease states and immunological phenotypes. Linkage disequilibrium might explain the correlated functional status among segregating V segments, but an unknown experimental factor could not be ruled out.

Via the germline V gene (reference sequence), CDR1 is MNHEY and CDR2 SMNVEV. The CDR3 measures 16 amino acids from cysteine to phenylalanine. The kept DNA is CDR3 alone, 48 bases in frame from the first base. Trimming removed 5 bases from V and 4 bases from J, leaving 18 bases between the germline ends. The table lists this clone with a few counts. No cognate antigen has been identified for it. Nothing much larger sits one base from this clone, and base qualities are not available. Input material: PBMCs. This receptor chain uses TRBV27 and TRBJ1-5; a confident D gene designation cannot be given. The sequence was obtained from a human donor in good health. For the CDR3, the sequence is CASSLLSTAGNQPQHF. The nucleotides read TGTGCCAGCAGTCTTTTATCGACGGCGGGAAATCAGCCCCAGCATTTT.